The 24 T cell receptor beta chains below were found in one sample sequenced in a study of T cell responses to AZD1222 COVID-19 vaccine. The repertoire was sequenced with immunoSEQ multiplex PCR; TCRdb's copy has only in-frame clones and lacks some. Of approximately 150,000 clones detected, approximately 90% appear once; the ten largest clones hold about 1.5%. The specimen was peripheral blood, collected on day 0 of AZD1222 vaccination. The receptors originated from an adult in good health.

CDR3 region: CARSLVDGGSGYTF. CDR3 DNA sequence: TGTGCCAGAAGCTTAGTTGACGGGGGAAGCGGCTACACCTTC. The J gene is TRBJ1-2, the V gene TRBV7-5. TRBV7-5 is noted as a pseudogene. The CDR3 contains 14 residues.

The chain employs TRBV7-2 and TRBJ2-3; TRBD2 agrees at 7 bases. CDR3 length: 16 residues. Germline-derived CDR1 and CDR2 are SGHTA and FQGNSA. After removal of 3 bases from V and 3 bases from J, the junction contained 9 bases not matched to a gene. The CDR3 here is CASSFWGAGITDTQYF. The CDR3 region has the DNA TGTGCCAGCAGCTTTTGGGGAGCGGGAATAACAGATACGCAGTATTTT.

V gene TRBV5-6 combines with J gene TRBJ1-2; the match to TRBD1 covers 8 bases. V was clipped by 4 bases and J by 4 bases; unmatched bases: 12. CDR1 is SGHDT, CDR2 YYEEEE, per germline. The CDR3 loop spans 16 amino acids. CDR3 DNA sequence: TGTGCCAGCAGCCCGCAGGGGGCGTTGGTTGGCTATGGCTACACCTTC. Translating it yields CASSPQGALVGYGYTF.

The V and J genes are TRBV3-1 (or the pseudogene TRBV3-2) and TRBJ1-4; tentatively, D is TRBD1 (6 bases). The CDR3 is made up of 16 amino acids. Germline V lookup: CDR1 LGHDT, CDR2 YNNKEL (reference sequence). V dropped 4 bases and J dropped 4 bases, with 16 bases sitting between them. In DNA, the CDR3 is TGTGCCAGCAGCCCTCGCAGGGGAATTGGTAATGAAAAACTGTTTTTT. The encoded protein is CASSPRRGIGNEKLFF.

V usage is TRBV7-9 and J usage is TRBJ1-2; D is unresolved. Germline V gene sequence: CDR1 SEHNR, CDR2 FQNEAQ (reference sequence). Trimming took off 2 bases at V and 7 bases at J, with 14 bases between the two ends. The CDR3 sequence is 14 residues long. CDR3 amino acids: CASSLIGVTSGYTF. CDR3 nucleotides: TGTGCCAGCAGCTTAATCGGGGTAACAAGTGGCTACACCTTC.

This clone was detected only once. The rearrangement uses TRBV5-6 and TRBJ1-2, with D perhaps matching TRBD1 (5 bases). The CDR3 runs 13 residues. With 4 bases removed from V and 2 bases from J, the gap between germline ends came to 9 bases. The germline V gene encodes CDR1 SGHDT and CDR2 YYEEEE. CDR3 residues: CASSPDTNYGYTF. In nucleotides, the CDR3 is TGTGCCAGCAGCCCGGACACAAACTATGGCTACACCTTC. The variable domain in full, with the rest retrieved from reference TRBV5-6 and TRBJ1-2, is DAGVTQSPTHLIKTRGQQVTLRCSPKSGHDTVSWYQQALGQGPQFIFQYYEEEERQRGNFPDRFSGHQFPNYSSELNVNALLLGDSALYLCASSPDTNYGYTFGSGTRLTVV.

The chain uses TRBV6-5 and TRBJ1-2; D uncertain. Germline assignment: CDR1 MNHEY and CDR2 SVGAGI. V dropped 8 bases and J dropped 14 bases, with 24 bases sitting between them. The length of the CDR3 is 13 residues. In nucleotides, the CDR3 is TGTGCCAGCGGCCTGACCCAACTCGAAGGAAGGACCTTC. The encoded protein is CASGLTQLEGRTF.

Concerning this clone: One junction end does not reproduce the germline sequence, and a read error may be involved. The rearrangement links TRBV28 to TRBJ1-1; D remains ambiguous. The CDR3 is 10 amino acids. Germline V lookup: CDR1 MDHEN, CDR2 SYDVKM. The CDR3 bases are TGTGCCAGCAGTACCTCGGGAAGGGTGTTT. It specifies CASSTSGRVF.

The CDR3 protein is CASSSPSGGGYNEQFF. CDR3 nucleotide sequence: TGTGCCAGCAGCTCTCCTAGCGGGGGGGGATACAATGAGCAGTTCTTC. The chain recombines TRBV7-2 with TRBJ2-1; 12 nucleotides line up with TRBD2. This CDR3 comprises 16 residues. The V and J ends lost 4 bases and 4 bases, in that order; junction bases with no gene match: 5. Looked up from germline, CDR1 is SGHTA and CDR2 is FQGNSA.

This clone was counted a single time. The chain carries TRBV6-6 and TRBJ2-7; 7 bases match TRBD2. Losses at the gene ends were 2 bases for V and 7 bases for J; bases not matched to a gene: 8. In germline, CDR1 is MNHNY, CDR2 SVGAGI (reference sequence). The CDR3 consists of 14 residues. CDR3 coding DNA: TGTGCCAGCAGTTACGTGGGCACCGGGGGGGAGCAGTACTTC. Amino acid sequence: CASSYVGTGGEQYF.

The V call is TRBV30, the J call TRBJ1-2, with 8 bases fitting TRBD1. The trim removed 0 bases at V and 4 bases at J, leaving 1 base unmatched. This CDR3 comprises 13 residues. The V gene's germline CDR1 is GTSNPN and CDR2 SVGIG (reference sequence). This CDR3 reads CAWSVGQGYGYTF. The CDR3 bases are TGTGCCTGGAGTGTAGGACAGGGCTATGGCTACACCTTC.

The chain links TRBV5-5 to TRBJ1-4, with D tentatively TRBD1 (5 bases). The CDR3 totals 14 residues. Germline V CDR1 and CDR2: SGHKS, YYEKEE (reference sequence). V gave up 4 bases and J gave up 0 bases, with 7 bases separating them. In nucleotides, the CDR3 is TGTGCCAGCAGCCGGACATCAACTAATGAAAAACTGTTTTTT. As protein: CASSRTSTNEKLFF.

V is TRBV20-1 and J is TRBJ1-1; D may be TRBD1 (5 bases). CDR3 length: 11 amino acids. CDR1 DFQATT and CDR2 SNEGSKA come from the germline V gene (reference sequence). V shed 6 bases and J shed 8 bases, with 13 bases lying between them. The CDR3 region has the DNA TGCAGTGCCAGCCAGGGCTCAGAAGCTTTCTTT. Its translation is CSASQGSEAFF.

This clone appeared many times. The chain joins TRBV2 to TRBJ2-1; 7 bases fit TRBD2. Germline V lookup: CDR1 SNHLY, CDR2 FYNNEI. The CDR3 has 14 residues. After removal of 8 bases from V and 3 bases from J, the junction contained 7 bases not matched to a gene. The CDR3 DNA reads as TGTGCCAGCCCTCGGGAGGACAACTACAATGAGCAGTTCTTC. Encoded protein: CASPREDNYNEQFF.

V usage is TRBV29-1 and J usage is TRBJ2-7; possible D gene TRBD1, 5 bases. The CDR3 consists of 10 residues. V shed 6 bases and J shed 5 bases, with 8 bases lying between them. Germline CDR1 and CDR2: SQVTM and ANQGSEA. The CDR3, as DNA: TGCAGCGTAGGGGTTGACGAGCAGTACTTC. The encoded protein is CSVGVDEQYF.

Regarding this clone: The junction and the germline gene differ at one end; a read error may be behind it. The rearrangement links TRBV5-1 to TRBJ1-2; the D is unclear. This CDR3 comprises 14 residues. Germline V CDR1 and CDR2: SGHRS, YFSETQ. The CDR3 bases are TGCGCCACCAGCCGCGACACAGCTAACTATGGCTACACCTTC. Residues: CATSRDTANYGYTF.

The V and J genes are TRBV7-9 and TRBJ1-3; D unresolved. Trimming pared 3 bases from V and 0 bases from J, leaving 9 bases between. This CDR3 contains 15 residues. The germline gives CDR1 SEHNR, CDR2 FQNEAQ (reference sequence). The DNA of the CDR3 is TGTGCCAGCAGCTTGTCGGGGAGCTCTGGAAACACCATATATTTT. This codes for CASSLSGSSGNTIYF.

This chain joins TRBV15 and TRBJ1-2; 12 nucleotides align to TRBD1. Trimming took 5 bases from V and 6 from J; bases not matched to a gene: 10. Germline CDR1 and CDR2: LNHNV and YYDKDF (reference sequence). The CDR3 is 16 amino acids. This chain's CDR3 is CATSEWPGQGADGYTF. The CDR3 DNA is TGTGCCACCAGCGAATGGCCGGGACAGGGGGCGGATGGCTACACCTTC.

This chain connects TRBV6-5 to TRBJ2-7, with a tentative D call TRBD1 (5 bases). CDR1 MNHEY and CDR2 SVGAGI come from the germline V gene. The CDR3 has 15 amino acids. Trimming removed 0 bases from V and 1 base from J, with 10 bases in between. CDR3 residues: CASSYSTRGSYEQYF. DNA of the CDR3: TGTGCCAGCAGTTACTCGACAAGGGGTTCCTACGAGCAGTACTTC.

In this sample, this clone turned up once. This chain joins TRBV19 and TRBJ1-1, with unresolved D. Germline CDR1 and CDR2: LNHDA and SQIVND (reference sequence). Deletions cut 0 bases from V and 7 bases from J, with 6 bases between. The CDR3 runs to 12 residues. Written as DNA, the CDR3 is TGTGCCAGTAGTATAGAACGAAATGAAGCTTTCTTT. This encodes CASSIERNEAFF.

The V and J genes are TRBV4-3 and TRBJ2-1; 13 nucleotides agree with TRBD2. There are 17 residues in the CDR3. Per the germline V gene, CDR1 is LGHNA and CDR2 is YSLEER. Losses at the gene ends were 2 bases for V and 4 bases for J; bases not matched to a gene: 5. In DNA form, the CDR3 reads TGCGCCAGCAGCCAATCTAGGACTAGCGGGAGTTACAATGAGCAGTTCTTC. Its translation: CASSQSRTSGSYNEQFF.

V and J are TRBV19 and TRBJ1-5; a possible D gene is TRBD1 (6 bases). The germline V gene has CDR1 LNHDA and CDR2 SQIVND (reference sequence). The CDR3 extends over 15 amino acids. The V gene lost 7 bases and the J gene lost 4 bases, with 17 bases spanning the gap. CDR3 amino acids: CASKGVGRDNQPQHF. CDR3 coding DNA: TGTGCCAGTAAGGGGGTGGGCAGGGATAATCAGCCCCAGCATTTT.

V gene TRBV10-3 combines with J gene TRBJ1-2; D is ambiguous. The CDR3 consists of 14 residues. Germline V gives CDR1 ENHRY, CDR2 SYGVKD. V was pared by 4 bases and J by 2 bases, with 11 bases between. The CDR3, as DNA: TGTGCCATCAGTGTCGCGAAGGAAAACTATGGCTACACCTTC. Amino acid sequence: CAISVAKENYGYTF.

The chain uses TRBV6-5 and TRBJ1-1; 8 nucleotides agree with TRBD1. The V segment lost 6 bases and the J segment 8 bases; nucleotides outside the gene matches: 8. The CDR3 has 13 amino acids. The germline V gene has CDR1 MNHEY and CDR2 SVGAGI. CDR3: CASSAGQGREAFF. Written as DNA, the CDR3 is TGTGCCAGCAGCGCCGGACAGGGTCGAGAAGCTTTCTTT.